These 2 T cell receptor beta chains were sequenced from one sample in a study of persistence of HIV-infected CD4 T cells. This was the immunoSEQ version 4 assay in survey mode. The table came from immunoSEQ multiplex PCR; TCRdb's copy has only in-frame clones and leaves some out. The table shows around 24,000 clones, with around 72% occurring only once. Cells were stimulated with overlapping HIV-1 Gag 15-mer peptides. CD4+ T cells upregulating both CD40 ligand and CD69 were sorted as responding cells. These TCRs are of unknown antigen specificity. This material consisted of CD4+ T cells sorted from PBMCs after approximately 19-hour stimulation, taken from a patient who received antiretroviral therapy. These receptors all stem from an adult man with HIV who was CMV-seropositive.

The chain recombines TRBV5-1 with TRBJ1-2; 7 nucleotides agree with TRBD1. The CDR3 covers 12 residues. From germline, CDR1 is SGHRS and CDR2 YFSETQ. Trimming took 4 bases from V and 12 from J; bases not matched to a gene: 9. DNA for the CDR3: TGCGCCAGCAGCCCACAAGGACAGGATCACACCTTC. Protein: CASSPQGQDHTF.

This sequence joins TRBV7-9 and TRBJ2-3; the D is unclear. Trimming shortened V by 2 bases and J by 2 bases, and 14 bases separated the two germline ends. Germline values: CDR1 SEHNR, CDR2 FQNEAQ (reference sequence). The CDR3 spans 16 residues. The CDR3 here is CASSLRALGLTDTQYF. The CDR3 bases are TGTGCCAGCAGCTTACGGGCACTGGGCCTCACAGATACGCAGTATTTT.